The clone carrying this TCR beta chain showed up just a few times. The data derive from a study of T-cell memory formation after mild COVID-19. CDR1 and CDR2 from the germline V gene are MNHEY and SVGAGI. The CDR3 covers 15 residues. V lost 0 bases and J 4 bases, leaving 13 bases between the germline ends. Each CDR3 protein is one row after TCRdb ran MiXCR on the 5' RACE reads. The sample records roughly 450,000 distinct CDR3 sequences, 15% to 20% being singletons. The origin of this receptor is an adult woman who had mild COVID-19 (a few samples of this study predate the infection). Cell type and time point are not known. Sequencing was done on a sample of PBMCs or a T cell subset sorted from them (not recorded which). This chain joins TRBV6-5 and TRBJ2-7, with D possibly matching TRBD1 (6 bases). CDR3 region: CASSYSLARGYEQYF. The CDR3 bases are TGTGCCAGCAGTTACTCGTTGGCCAGGGGATACGAGCAGTACTTC.